The 21 T cell receptor beta chains given below trace back to one sample, sequenced in a study of shared clonotypes between healthy human individuals. Profiling relied on immunoSEQ multiplex PCR, and the TCRdb table lists in-frame clones only, not all of them. The sample lists around 500,000 clones; over 60% were seen once. The sample consisted of PBMCs. Receptors originate from a woman aged 40 to 50 in good health. Some clones in this sample may be carry-over from other donors' samples.

The rearrangement links TRBV7-9 to TRBJ1-4; tentatively, D is TRBD1 (5 bases). Germline CDR1 is SEHNR and CDR2 is FQNEAQ (reference sequence). The CDR3 sequence is 12 residues long. V was trimmed by 4 bases and J by 6 bases, leaving 6 bases between them. The CDR3 spells CASSWGDEKLFF. The CDR3 DNA reads as TGTGCCAGCAGCTGGGGGGATGAAAAACTGTTTTTT.

In this sample, this clone turned up a few times. The CDR3 DNA is TGTGCCAGCAGTTACTCGACGCCAGTTGAAGCTTTCTTT. The encoded protein is CASSYSTPVEAFF. J is TRBJ1-1 and V is TRBV6-5; D gene unclear. Germline CDR1 MNHEY, CDR2 SVGAGI. With 0 bases removed from V and 7 bases from J, the gap between germline ends came to 9 bases. This CDR3 is 13 amino acids long.

This clone was seen ten or more times. The chain links TRBV5-1 to TRBJ2-1, with a weak D call TRBD2 (5 bases). Trimming left V 6 bases short and J 7 bases short, with 11 bases between. The CDR3 totals 12 residues. Germline CDR1 SGHRS, CDR2 YFSETQ. CDR3 sequence (DNA): TGCGCCAGCATGGCCACTAGGAATGAGCAGTTCTTC. It encodes CASMATRNEQFF.

This clone appeared once. The chain recombines TRBV10-3 with TRBJ2-2; maybe TRBD2 (5 bases). CDR3 length equals 15 residues. V dropped 5 bases and J dropped 1 base, with 11 bases sitting between them. CDR1 is ENHRY and CDR2 is SYGVKD in the germline V gene. The CDR3 reads CAISTGRENTGELFF. The CDR3 DNA is TGTGCCATCAGTACCGGACGGGAGAACACCGGGGAGCTGTTTTTT.

The sample holds one count of this clone. The junction does not match germline at one end; this may be a read error. This same CDR3 is encoded by further DNA sequences in the sample. The chain couples TRBV7-9 to TRBJ2-7; D uncertain. Germline assignment: CDR1 SEHNR and CDR2 FQNEAQ (reference sequence). There are 12 residues in the CDR3. Here the CDR3 reads CASSLLPYEQYF. The CDR3 DNA follows: TGCGCCAGCAGCTTATTACCCTACGAGCAGTACTTC.

This clone was detected once. A read error likely explains this, since a far larger clone differs by one base. This chain joins TRBV29-1 and TRBJ2-5; tentative D call: TRBD2 (6 bases). This CDR3 spans 11 amino acids. The V end lost 7 bases, the J end lost 5 bases, and 11 bases lay between the germline ends. CDR1 and CDR2 from the germline V gene are SQVTM and ANQGSEA. This CDR3 reads CSAPRGETQYF. The CDR3 DNA reads as TGCAGCGCCCCCCGGGGGGAGACCCAGTACTTC. The full variable domain, with the rest looked up from reference TRBV29-1 and TRBJ2-5, is SAVISQKPSRDICQRGTSLTIQCQVDSQVTMMFWYRQQPGQSLTLIATANQGSEATYESGFVIDKFPISRPNLTFSTLTVSNMSPEDSSIYLCSAPRGETQYFGPGTRLLVL.

As regards this clone: An end of the junction differs from the germline gene, which may be a read error. The rearrangement uses TRBV27 and TRBJ2-3; the match to TRBD2 covers 7 bases. The CDR3 has 14 residues. Germline CDR1 MNHEY, CDR2 SMNVEV (reference sequence). The CDR3 region has the DNA TGTGCCAGCAGTAGGGAGGGCCGCACGGATACGCAGTATTTT. Protein sequence: CASSREGRTDTQYF.

The chain carries TRBV7-8 and TRBJ2-1, with 12 bases matching TRBD2. The V segment lost 9 bases and the J segment 8 bases; nucleotides outside the gene matches: 8. Germline V CDR1 and CDR2: SGHVS, FQNEAQ. This CDR3 region has 14 residues. CDR3: CASLGLAGRYEQFF. Written as DNA, the CDR3 is TGTGCCAGTCTCGGACTAGCGGGAAGGTATGAGCAGTTCTTC.

V is TRBV28 and J is TRBJ2-7; D assignment may be TRBD1 or TRBD2 (5 bases each). V was shortened by 6 bases and J by 4 bases, with 13 bases between the two germline ends. In germline, CDR1 is MDHEN, CDR2 SYDVKM. The CDR3 has 13 residues. The DNA for the CDR3 is TGTGCCAGCAGCGGGACCCAAAAGTACGAGCAGTACTTC. It encodes CASSGTQKYEQYF.

The genes are TRBV28 and TRBJ2-1; 8 positions agree with TRBD1. With 5 bases clipped from V and 8 bases from J, the junction kept 17 bases outside the gene matches. The germline V gene encodes CDR1 MDHEN and CDR2 SYDVKM. The CDR3 has 17 residues. The CDR3 sequence: CASSPPHLGDRGHEQFF. CDR3 DNA sequence: TGTGCCAGCAGTCCCCCTCACCTGGGAGACAGGGGCCATGAGCAGTTCTTC.

V usage is TRBV5-6 and J usage is TRBJ2-7, with a tentative D call TRBD2 (6 bases). This CDR3 comprises 15 residues. Trimming cost V 2 bases and J 6 bases, with 18 bases left between them. Germline lookup yields CDR1 SGHDT and CDR2 YYEEEE. The CDR3 sequence: CASSLVRDFSPEQYF. For the CDR3, the DNA is TGTGCCAGCAGCTTAGTCCGGGACTTCTCCCCCGAGCAGTACTTC.

V and J are TRBV27 and TRBJ2-7; TRBD1 matches at 9 bases. Germline lookup yields CDR1 MNHEY and CDR2 SMNVEV (reference sequence). The CDR3 is 14 residues long. After removal of 5 bases from V and 3 bases from J, the junction contained 5 bases not matched to a gene. CDR3 loop: CASSPTGGLYEQYF. CDR3 DNA sequence: TGTGCCAGCAGTCCGACAGGGGGGCTCTACGAGCAGTACTTC.

A remark on this clone: A read error may explain this, as a much larger clone is one base away. This CDR3 is also generated by other DNA sequences in the sample. J is TRBJ1-2 and V is TRBV30, with D possibly TRBD1 on 5 matching bases. The germline V gene encodes CDR1 GTSNPN and CDR2 SVGIG (reference sequence). The CDR3 totals 12 residues. V lost 3 bases and J lost 7, with 12 bases in between. The CDR3 sequence is CAWSEQAGGYTF. The DNA for the CDR3 is TGTGCCTGGAGCGAACAGGCCGGTGGCTACACCTTC.

The chain combines TRBV4-2 with TRBJ1-1, with D tentatively TRBD1 (6 bases). The germline V and J ends were trimmed by 0 bases and 6 bases, with 14 bases remaining between them. Germline assignment: CDR1 LGHNA and CDR2 YNFKEQ. The CDR3 spans 15 residues. The CDR3: CASSQEVGARAEAFF. CDR3 in DNA: TGTGCCAGCAGCCAAGAGGTGGGGGCGCGGGCTGAAGCTTTCTTT.

This clone has a single count. The V gene is TRBV10-2, the J gene TRBJ2-7; no clear D. Germline V gene data show CDR1 as WSHSY and CDR2 as SAAADI. Trimming removed 6 bases from V and 3 bases from J, with 9 bases in between. The CDR3 length is 12 residues. CDR3 loop: CASRDPYYEQYF. CDR3 in DNA: TGCGCCAGCAGGGACCCCTACTACGAGCAGTACTTC.

This chain links TRBV30 with TRBJ2-3; D perhaps matches TRBD1 (6 bases). The CDR3 spans 13 residues. The germline V gene encodes CDR1 GTSNPN and CDR2 SVGIG (reference sequence). Between the trimmed V and J ends, which lost 4 bases and 5 bases, there was a span of 13 bases. The CDR3 region is CAWKGVGVDTQYF. The CDR3 DNA follows: TGTGCCTGGAAGGGGGTGGGGGTAGATACGCAGTATTTT.

V usage is TRBV5-1 and J usage is TRBJ2-1, with D possibly TRBD2 on 6 matching bases. The ends were cut back, 4 bases at V and 6 bases at J, with 17 bases in the middle. Per the germline V gene, CDR1 is SGHRS and CDR2 is YFSETQ. The CDR3 has 15 residues. CDR3 coding DNA: TGCGCCAGCAGCACCCTCGGTAGCGGAGCCAATGAGCAGTTCTTC. Translation gives CASSTLGSGANEQFF.

A single count supports this clone. The rearrangement links TRBV10-3 to TRBJ2-5; 9 bases fit TRBD2. CDR1 ENHRY and CDR2 SYGVKD come from the germline V gene. V was pared by 3 bases and J by 2 bases, with 13 bases of the junction left unmatched. CDR3 size: 18 residues. The DNA for the CDR3 is TGTGCCATCAGTGATAATATGGTAGCGGGAGATTCTCAAGAGACCCAGTACTTC. Its protein product is CAISDNMVAGDSQETQYF.

This chain connects TRBV14 to TRBJ1-2; D is unclear. CDR1 SGHDN and CDR2 FVKESK come from the germline V gene. This CDR3 is built from 14 residues. V was clipped by 2 bases and J by 7 bases, with 14 bases between them. The CDR3, as DNA: TGTGCCAGCAGCCAATACCCGGACGTAGGTGGCTACACCTTC. This codes for CASSQYPDVGGYTF.

The rearrangement joins TRBV27 to TRBJ2-2; possibly TRBD2 for D (5 bases). Germline V gene sequence: CDR1 MNHEY, CDR2 SMNVEV (reference sequence). The CDR3 extends over 15 amino acids. V was cut by 2 bases and J by 8 bases, with 15 bases left in between. The CDR3 loop reads CASSLRPGLLGELFF. The DNA for the CDR3 is TGTGCCAGCAGTTTACGCCCGGGGTTGTTGGGGGAGCTGTTTTTT.

The V gene is TRBV20-1, the J gene TRBJ1-2, with 7 bases lining up with TRBD1. The CDR3 has 11 amino acids. The germline V gene encodes CDR1 DFQATT and CDR2 SNEGSKA (reference sequence). Germline trimming cut 7 bases from V and 4 bases from J; bases unmatched to any gene: 3. The CDR3 nucleotides read TGCAGTGGTGGGACAGCCTATGGCTACACCTTC. Translation gives CSGGTAYGYTF.